This paragraph covers one TCR beta chain sequence. This clonotype was seen repeatedly, ten times or more. Its binding antigen is unknown. No much larger clone exists at a distance of one base, and base qualities are not known. The run used an Illumina HiSeq 1500. TCRdb took the public reads, trimmed them with fastp at Q25, ran MiXCR for clone calling and kept in-frame beta chains. Entries that share a CDR3 protein sequence are merged under the most common genes and DNA. The sample records about a million distinct CDR3 sequences, roughly 30% of which are singletons. The ten top clones hold roughly an eighth of the sample. The data derive from a study of T cell repertoires in cytomegalovirus infection (dated by TCRdb to the late 2010s). Study-wide context: Recently identified HLA-C-restricted CMV epitopes, whose presentation resists viral immunomodulation, were targeted by peptide stimulations together with well-studied HLA-B-restricted epitopes. The HLA type of each donor mattered for the analysis, because public TCR beta signatures pointed to carriage of CMV infection along with the matching HLA type.

Beyond this particular receptor, the publication reports: In the ex vivo response, HLA-C-restricted CMV-specific TCR beta clonotypes were dominant, and in two of eight donors the single most frequent clonotype came from this HLA-C-restricted group. Cumulative frequency of public TCR beta family members discriminated carriers of CMV infection plus the relevant HLA type in this cohort and an independent 352-donor cohort.

Trimming takes 4 bases from V and 3 bases from J, and the germline ends sit 10 bases apart. CDR1 and CDR2, per the germline V gene (reference sequence), are SEHNR and FQNEAQ. Measured from the cysteine to the phenylalanine, the CDR3 is 14 residues long. This entry keeps only the CDR3 DNA: 42 bases, framed from base 1. The treatment or condition tag for this specimen amounts to: in vitro stimulation with specific CMV peptide epitopes to enrich CMV-specific T cells. The sequence links TRBV7-9 to TRBJ2-1, with the D gene not confidently named. The sequenced sample was cultured CD8+ T cells from PBMCs, obtained from culture after CMV antigen stimulation. This receptor was identified in a human donor in good health (CMV status not recorded). Some clones in this sample may be carry-over from other donors' samples. The encoded CDR3 is CASSSKGGYNEQFF. DNA sequence: TGTGCCAGCAGCTCGAAAGGCGGCTACAATGAGCAGTTCTTC. Reference TRBV7-9 and TRBJ2-1 genes cover what lies past the CDR3, so the full variable domain is DTGVSQNPRHKITKRGQNVTFRCDPISEHNRLYWYRQTLGQGPEFLTYFQNEAQLEKSRLLSDRFSAERPKGSFSTLEIQRTEQGDSAMYLCASSSKGGYNEQFFGPGTRLTVL.